Each of the 19 T cell receptor beta chains below was sequenced from the same sample in a study of molecular identifiers for immune sequencing clone quantification (dated by TCRdb to between 2018 and 2020). Library preparation was by PCR. The sequencing machine was an Illumina HiSeq 4000. TCRdb passed the public sequencing reads through fastp at Q25 and MiXCR, retaining productive beta sequences. Duplicate CDR3 protein sequences are folded into a single record with the most common DNA and genes. Across this sample there are 6,000 to 7,000 distinct CDR3 sequences, with 15% to 20% seen only once. The top ten clonotypes cover about 2.5% of the sample. The specimen was naive CD8+ T cells from blood, with Jurkat cell RNA spiked in. Interpreted using the paper, the cell subset or site label stands for: FACS-sorted CD8+CD4-CCR7+CD45RA+ naive T cells. These receptors all come from a human donor in good health. Some libraries in this study had Jurkat cell RNA spiked in.

Turning to this clonotype: A much larger clone lies one base from this, so it may be a read error. The V call is TRBV12-3 or TRBV12-4, the J call TRBJ2-1, with TRBD2 matching over 7 bases. The CDR3 has 16 residues. The CDR3 DNA follows: TGTGCCAGCAGGACCGTGCTAGCGGACTCCTACAATGAGCAGTCCTTC. Translated: CASRTVLADSYNEQSF.

Sample share makes this clonotype medium-sized. The chain joins TRBV27 to TRBJ2-7, with a weak D call TRBD2 (5 bases). In germline, CDR1 is MNHEY, CDR2 SMNVEV (reference sequence). Between the trimmed V and J ends, which lost 6 bases and 3 bases, there was a span of 18 bases. The CDR3 covers 15 residues. The CDR3 DNA reads as TGTGCCAGCAGGGGAGAACTGGGGTTAGGCTACGAGCAGTACTTC. Protein product: CASRGELGLGYEQYF.

By its share, this clonotype is medium-sized (0.01 to 0.1%). Written as DNA, the CDR3 is TGTGCCAGCCCCCCCCTCTCTGGAAACACCATATATTTT. Translation gives CASPPLSGNTIYF. J is TRBJ1-3 and V is TRBV27; D is unresolved. V was trimmed by 8 bases and J by 0 bases, leaving 8 bases between them. CDR1 and CDR2 from the germline V gene are MNHEY and SMNVEV (reference sequence). CDR3 length: 13 residues.

By sample fraction, this clonotype is medium-sized. This chain uses TRBV6-2 or TRBV6-3 with TRBJ2-1; 7 bases are shared with TRBD2. Trimming cost V 2 bases and J 0 bases; bases outside gene matches: 4. The CDR3 contains 16 residues. CDR1 and CDR2 from the germline V gene are MNHEY and SVGEGT. CDR3 sequence reads: CASSYTLAPSYNEQFF. The CDR3 nucleotides read TGTGCCAGCAGTTACACACTAGCGCCCTCCTACAATGAGCAGTTCTTC.

By sample fraction, this clonotype is medium-sized. The rearrangement links TRBV20-1 to TRBJ1-3; D call uncertain. In germline, CDR1 is DFQATT, CDR2 SNEGSKA (reference sequence). The V and J ends lost 0 bases and 0 bases respectively, with 9 bases between them. The CDR3 runs 15 residues. This chain's CDR3 is CSARDEVFSGNTIYF. The CDR3 DNA reads TGCAGTGCTAGAGATGAGGTTTTCTCTGGAAACACCATATATTTT.

The rearrangement links TRBV12-3 or TRBV12-4 to TRBJ1-5, with no clear D. The CDR3 runs 12 residues. Trimming cost V 8 bases and J 2 bases, with 7 bases left between them. DNA for the CDR3: TGTGCCAGCGTGCTTGGCAATCAGCCCCAGCATTTT. Translated, it gives CASVLGNQPQHF.

This clonotype is medium-sized (0.01 to 0.1%) by share. Relative to the germline gene, one junction end is altered; a read error may explain this. The J gene is TRBJ2-3, the V gene TRBV29-1; D not resolved. CDR1 and CDR2 from the germline V gene are SQVTM and ANQGSEA. The CDR3 is made up of 11 amino acids. The CDR3 loop reads CSGEGTDTQYF. The CDR3 nucleotides read TGCAGCGGTGAAGGGACAGATACGCAGTATTTT.

Relative to its sample, this clonotype is medium-sized. The chain is built from TRBV5-1 and TRBJ1-5; perhaps TRBD1 as D (5 bases). The CDR3 consists of 18 residues. Trimming shortened V by 4 bases and J by 0 bases, and 20 bases separated the two germline ends. The germline gives CDR1 SGHRS, CDR2 YFSETQ. CDR3 sequence (DNA): TGCGCCAGCAGCCCTACGGGGCTTACAGTTAATAGCAATCAGCCCCAGCATTTT. Translation: CASSPTGLTVNSNQPQHF.

This clonotype is medium-sized. The chain is built from TRBV19 and TRBJ1-5; TRBD1 might be the D (5 bases). Germline loops: CDR1 LNHDA, CDR2 SQIVND (reference sequence). The CDR3 loop spans 16 amino acids. V gave up 2 bases and J gave up 4 bases, with 15 bases separating them. The CDR3 sequence: CASSIYSGRANQPQHF. As DNA, the CDR3 is TGTGCCAGTAGTATATATTCCGGCAGGGCGAATCAGCCCCAGCATTTT.

There are many counts of this clonotype. The chain combines TRBV19 with TRBJ2-7, with TRBD1 identical over 8 bases. CDR3 length: 15 residues. Germline V gene lookup returns CDR1 LNHDA and CDR2 SQIVND (reference sequence). J was trimmed by 2 bases and V by 4 bases; bases with no gene match: 7. The CDR3 nucleotides are TGTGCCAGTAGTACATGGACAGGGAGGCCCTACGAGCAGTACTTC. It encodes CASSTWTGRPYEQYF.

The J gene is TRBJ1-5, the V gene TRBV27; TRBD1 is a possible D gene (6 bases). In germline, CDR1 is MNHEY, CDR2 SMNVEV (reference sequence). There are 13 residues in the CDR3. Trimming stripped 5 bases from V and 5 bases from J, with 10 bases between. The CDR3 DNA is TGTGCCAGCAGTCCGGACAGTTATCAGCCCCAGCATTTT. It is translated as CASSPDSYQPQHF.

By frequency in the sample, this clonotype is medium-sized. The J gene is TRBJ2-5, the V gene TRBV28; D may be TRBD1 or TRBD2 (6 bases each). The CDR3 is 14 residues long. Germline V gives CDR1 MDHEN, CDR2 SYDVKM. V lost 6 bases and J lost 7, with 18 bases in between. The CDR3 loop reads CASSPPGAYGTQYF. The CDR3 DNA follows: TGTGCCAGCAGCCCTCCGGGGGCGTATGGGACCCAGTACTTC. Using reference TRBV28 and TRBJ2-5 for the parts outside the CDR3, the full variable domain is DVKVTQSSRYLVKRTGEKVFLECVQDMDHENMFWYRQDPGLGLRLIYFSYDVKMKEKGDIPEGYSVSREKKERFSLILESASTNQTSMYLCASSPPGAYGTQYFGPGTRLLVL.

In its sample, this clonotype was seen many times. The chain uses TRBV12-3 or TRBV12-4 and TRBJ1-2; TRBD1 matches 8 bases. With 9 bases clipped from V and 4 bases from J, the junction kept 7 bases outside the gene matches. CDR3 length: 13 residues. The CDR3, as DNA: TGTGCCAGTCTTGGGACAGGCCGCTATGGCTACACCTTC. Translating it yields CASLGTGRYGYTF.

Judged by abundance, this clonotype is medium-sized. The gene calls are TRBV11-2 and TRBJ2-7; D gene ambiguous. The V end lost 6 bases, the J end lost 3 bases, and 15 bases lay between the germline ends. In germline, CDR1 is SGHAT, CDR2 FQNNGV. The CDR3 extends over 14 amino acids. CDR3 DNA sequence: TGTGCCAGCAGGGACCAGTTCTCCCGCTACGAGCAGTACTTC. Translation: CASRDQFSRYEQYF.

This clonotype was counted a few times. The DNA is left out, because the CDR3 cannot be placed on it with certainty; the CDR3 is given as TCRdb lists it. The chain links TRBV12-3 or TRBV12-4 to TRBJ1-2. Inclusive of both ends, the CDR3 amounts to 12 amino acids. CDR3 loop: CARSSANYGCTF.

This clonotype counts as medium-sized (0.01 to 0.1%). The gene calls are TRBV7-9 and TRBJ1-1; TRBD1 matches 8 bases. V was clipped by 5 bases and J by 4 bases; unmatched bases: 9. This CDR3 spans 15 amino acids. The V gene's germline CDR1 is SEHNR and CDR2 FQNEAQ (reference sequence). CDR3 loop: CASSPGQGVVTEAFF. The CDR3 coding sequence is TGTGCCAGCAGCCCCGGACAGGGCGTCGTCACTGAAGCTTTCTTT.

Points on this clonotype: A much larger clone sits a single nucleotide away, making a read error possible. The chain joins TRBV2 to TRBJ1-2, with unresolved D. Looked up from germline, CDR1 is SNHLY and CDR2 is FYNNEI. This CDR3 spans 10 amino acids. The CDR3 reads CASEVNGYAF. CDR3 coding DNA: TGTGCCAGCGAGGTTAATGGCTACGCCTTC.

This clonotype was seen ten or more times. The genes are TRBV19 and TRBJ2-2; a possible D gene is TRBD1 (6 bases). CDR1 and CDR2 (germline): LNHDA, SQIVND (reference sequence). V lost 6 bases and J lost 7, with 12 bases in between. The CDR3 extends over 13 amino acids. The CDR3, as DNA: TGTGCCAGTAGCCCAGGGGCGATCGGGGAGCTGTTTTTT. As protein: CASSPGAIGELFF.

Relative to its sample, this clonotype is medium-sized (0.01 to 0.1%). The chain uses TRBV6-2 or TRBV6-3 and TRBJ1-5; D is perhaps TRBD1 (6 bases). V lost 3 bases, J lost 2 bases, and 11 bases lay in between. Germline V gene sequence: CDR1 MNHEY, CDR2 SVGEGT. The CDR3 runs 15 residues. The CDR3 coding sequence is TGTGCCAGCAGTTATGGTTACAGGGGCAATCAGCCCCAGCATTTT. It codes for CASSYGYRGNQPQHF.